The 23 T cell receptor beta chains below all came from one sample that was sequenced in a study of T cells expressing NK-cell markers. One entry per CDR3 protein, without DNA, is what TCRdb gives after re-calling the 5' RACE reads. This sample's table has around 14,000 distinct CDR3 sequences. Sequenced input: blood T cells: a sorted CD56 or NKG2C T cell subset, CD4+ or CD8+ T cells, or bulk PBMC T cells (not recorded which). The receptor source for this set is a man aged 18 to 69 in good health.

The V call is TRBV11-2, the J call TRBJ2-5; the D gene TCRdb calls, TRBD2, cannot be checked with no DNA. This CDR3 region has 15 residues. Germline CDR1 SGHAT, CDR2 FQNNGV. The CDR3: CASSLVRADQETQYF. The whole variable domain, remainder taken from reference TRBV11-2 and TRBJ2-5, is EAGVAQSPRYKIIEKRQSVAFWCNPISGHATLYWYQQILGQGPKLLIQFQNNGVVDDSQLPKDRFSAERLKGVDSTLKIQPAKLEDSAVYLCASSLVRADQETQYFGPGTRLLVL.

This chain joins TRBV30 and TRBJ2-5. This CDR3 is built from 17 residues. Germline-derived CDR1 and CDR2 are GTSNPN and SVGIG (reference sequence). The CDR3 here is CAWSDPTGTRGRVTQYF.

The chain is built from TRBV3-1 and TRBJ2-7; the D gene TCRdb calls, TRBD1, cannot be checked with no DNA. The CDR3 extends over 15 amino acids. Germline values: CDR1 LGHDT, CDR2 YNNKEL (reference sequence). The CDR3 sequence: CASSQGGPLVYEQYF.

CDR3 in amino acids: CASSQDDGRYGYTF. V gene TRBV3-1 combines with J gene TRBJ1-2. The CDR3 length is 14 residues. Germline values: CDR1 LGHDT, CDR2 YNNKEL (reference sequence).

The chain joins TRBV7-9 to TRBJ2-3; TCRdb lists TRBD2, though no DNA is available to test this call. Germline CDR1 is SEHNR and CDR2 is FQNEAQ (reference sequence). The CDR3 is made up of 17 amino acids. The chain's CDR3 is CASTLSGGLVSTDTQYF.

V is TRBV7-9 and J is TRBJ2-5; TCRdb's D call, TRBD1, is unchecked because there is no DNA. Germline V gives CDR1 SEHNR, CDR2 FQNEAQ (reference sequence). This CDR3 is built from 14 residues. CDR3 protein: CASSLPGQQETQYF.

V gene TRBV29-1 combines with J gene TRBJ2-7; TCRdb picks TRBD2, but there is no DNA to check that call. Germline assignment: CDR1 SQVTM and CDR2 ANQGSEA. This CDR3 is built from 13 residues. The CDR3 loop reads CSARAASAYEQYF.

V gene TRBV7-2 combines with J gene TRBJ1-5; absent DNA, TCRdb's TRBD1 call cannot be checked. Germline values: CDR1 SGHTA, CDR2 FQGNSA. CDR3 size: 15 residues. CDR3 region: CASSYDPLGNQPQHF.

This chain connects TRBV11-3 to TRBJ2-1. The CDR3 sequence is 13 residues long. CDR1 SGHNT and CDR2 YENEEA come from the germline V gene. The CDR3: CASSLQPNNEQFF.

The chain uses TRBV6-2 or TRBV6-3 and TRBJ2-7; TCRdb designates TRBD2, a call that cannot be tested without DNA. This CDR3 has 16 amino acids. Germline lookup yields CDR1 MNHEY and CDR2 SVGEGT. CDR3 sequence reads: CASSYSSGGSPYEQYF.

This chain connects TRBV3-1 to TRBJ2-5; TCRdb picks TRBD2, but there is no DNA to check that call. Germline V lookup: CDR1 LGHDT, CDR2 YNNKEL (reference sequence). CDR3 length equals 16 residues. The CDR3 protein is CASSPTSGGLQETQYF.

The CDR3 spells CASSPDRAAYGYTF. The V and J genes are TRBV4-3 and TRBJ1-2; TCRdb's D call of TRBD1 is untestable without DNA. CDR1 and CDR2 from the germline V gene are LGHNA and YSLEER. The length of the CDR3 is 14 residues.

V is TRBV20-1 and J is TRBJ2-7; absent DNA, TCRdb's TRBD2 call cannot be checked. Germline V gives CDR1 DFQATT, CDR2 SNEGSKA (reference sequence). The CDR3 runs 16 residues. CDR3 loop: CSAIASEGLSSYEQYF.

The V call is TRBV2, the J call TRBJ1-6. Germline V gene lookup returns CDR1 SNHLY and CDR2 FYNNEI. The CDR3 consists of 11 residues. The CDR3 region is CASSEFSPLHF.

The chain links TRBV6-2 or TRBV6-3 to TRBJ2-2. The CDR3 has 13 amino acids. Germline V gene data show CDR1 as MNHEY and CDR2 as SVGEGT. Here the CDR3 reads CASSYYFTGELFF.

The CDR3 region is CASFSGQGITQYF. This chain joins TRBV12-3 or TRBV12-4 and TRBJ2-5; no DNA is available, so the TRBD1 call from TCRdb remains unchecked. This CDR3 region has 13 residues.

The chain carries TRBV5-5 and TRBJ2-1. This CDR3 is 16 amino acids long. Germline V CDR1 and CDR2: SGHKS, YYEKEE (reference sequence). Here the CDR3 reads CASSLFTGSSYNEQFF.

This chain uses TRBV5-1 with TRBJ2-7; TCRdb's D gene call, TRBD2, goes unchecked for lack of DNA. Germline V lookup: CDR1 SGHRS, CDR2 YFSETQ. The CDR3 has 16 amino acids. This CDR3 is CASRKDPGQGSYEQYF.

The chain has TRBV3-1 and TRBJ2-6. The CDR3 has 18 residues. The V gene's germline CDR1 is LGHDT and CDR2 YNNKEL (reference sequence). The CDR3 spells CASSQGAGAVSGANVLTF.

The rearrangement uses TRBV20-1 and TRBJ1-6. The germline CDR1 and CDR2 sequences are DFQATT and SNEGSKA (reference sequence). The CDR3 consists of 12 residues. CDR3 in amino acids: CGAKRVNSPLHF.

V gene TRBV20-1 combines with J gene TRBJ1-5; TCRdb outputs TRBD1, but without DNA this stays unchecked. Germline CDR1 and CDR2: DFQATT and SNEGSKA (reference sequence). The CDR3 is 16 residues long. This chain's CDR3 is CSAGETGVWSNQPQHF.

The chain combines TRBV6-1 with TRBJ1-2; absent DNA, TCRdb's TRBD1 call cannot be checked. Germline assignment: CDR1 MNHNS and CDR2 SASEGT. This CDR3 has 14 amino acids. The CDR3 protein is CASTAEGGNYGYTF.

The chain links TRBV28 to TRBJ2-2; TCRdb indicates TRBD2, and absent DNA this call remains unverified. CDR1 and CDR2 (germline): MDHEN, SYDVKM. The CDR3 is 15 amino acids. The CDR3 sequence: CASSLWAGSTGELFF. The full variable domain, with the rest looked up from reference TRBV28 and TRBJ2-2, is DVKVTQSSRYLVKRTGEKVFLECVQDMDHENMFWYRQDPGLGLRLIYFSYDVKMKEKGDIPEGYSVSREKKERFSLILESASTNQTSMYLCASSLWAGSTGELFFGEGSRLTVL.